This T cell receptor beta chain stems from a study of OX40 agonist ivuxolimab in advanced cancers. In terms of the full investigation: The costimulatory receptor OX40 (CD134) was targeted by ivuxolimab, a fully human IgG2 agonistic monoclonal antibody. Intravenous ivuxolimab was administered to patients every 2 weeks at six dose levels: 0.01, 0.1, 0.3, 1.5, 3 and 10 mg/kg. The dose-escalation cohort was roughly 83% male with a mean age of around 62 years, ranging from roughly 23 to 79. Partial responses were achieved by three dose-escalation patients, of whom one had hepatocellular carcinoma and two had cutaneous melanoma. The paper describes the monotherapy dose-escalation part (N of about 52 patients) of the phase I trial of ivuxolimab. Prior anti-PD-1, anti-PD-L1 or anti-CTLA-4 therapy was permitted, and 40% of dose-escalation patients had received checkpoint inhibitors. Among the 50 to 55 dose-escalation patients, about 19 had hepatocellular carcinoma, approximately 15 melanoma, 9 renal cell carcinoma and 9 head and neck cancer. The point of sequencing TCRbeta in the periphery was to test whether ivuxolimab changed TCR sequence diversity and drove clonal T-cell expansion. What the authors observed across the whole study: After ivuxolimab, expanded clones were on average more numerous among CD8+ T cells than among CD4+ T cells. At doses from 0.1 to 3.0 mg/kg, clonal expansion was seen in both CD4+ and CD8+ blood T cells between baseline and week 6. Low levels of normalized T-cell clonal expansion were also seen in some patients who did not respond. In the 0.1-3.0 mg/kg groups, partial responders were among the patients with the lowest normalized peripheral clonal expansion, particularly in CD8+ T cells. The antigen specificity of the clonally expanded peripheral T cells was not determined.

Genomic DNA was extracted from sorted cells for sequencing of the TCRbeta CDR3 region. The immunoSEQ Assay was used to sequence the TCRbeta CDR3 regions. TCRdb provides this immuneACCESS table in a form limited to in-frame rearrangements. Some clones are lacking; in checked studies, under half of them reflect an unresolved V gene, and why the rest are absent is not known. The sample yields around 77,000 clones; 78% were counted once. Together, the top ten hold 5% to 6.5% of the sample. Patients with a history of autoimmune disease or receiving systemic immunosuppression were excluded from the trial. Peripheral blood for TCR sequencing was collected from all dose cohorts at baseline, on cycle 4 day 1, and on cycle 7 day 1. Samples came from an open-label, multicenter, first-in-human phase I dose-escalation trial of ivuxolimab. Adults with locally advanced or metastatic head and neck squamous cell, hepatocellular, melanoma or renal cell carcinoma were enrolled in the trial. CD4+ and CD8+ T cells were sorted separately from peripheral blood before TCR sequencing.

According to the germline V gene, CDR1 reads SGHDT and CDR2 reads YYEEEE. The junction shows trimming of 4 bases on V and 0 bases on J, plus 13 bases between the germline ends. From its cysteine to its phenylalanine, the CDR3 spans 15 amino acids. Just CDR3 DNA is preserved here, 45 bases in frame from base 1. In its sample, this clone was seen once. Its antigen is not yet known. No clone much larger than this one lies a single base away; base qualities are absent. The rearranged segments are TRBV5-6 and TRBJ1-1; the D segment cannot be called with confidence. The TCR comes from an adult with an advanced solid tumor such as melanoma, head and neck, liver or kidney cancer. The material sequenced was CD4+ or CD8+ T cells sorted from blood, taken in a trial of the OX40 agonist ivuxolimab. CDR3 protein: CASSPVHSMNTEAFF. The DNA sequence follows: TGTGCCAGCAGCCCGGTGCACTCTATGAACACTGAAGCTTTCTTT.